This T cell receptor beta chain was recorded in a study of blood T cell repertoires in COVID-19 (dated by TCRdb to about 2020). For context, the study as a whole: Collaborator samples came from the United States, Italy and Spain and covered acute and convalescent phases of COVID-19. The prospective study material was composed of cDNA or gDNA derived from T cells, B-cell-depleted T cells, or PBMCs. The dataset comprised deeply sampled blood TCRbeta repertoires from subjects exposed to, actively infected with, or recovered from COVID-19. The repertoires were released in a freely available public database meant as a resource for research on the immune response to SARS-CoV-2. Samples were obtained from the ongoing ImmuneRACE study (first 160 participants) and from 1,254 subjects provided by 6 global collaborators. A de-identified subject ID, COVID-19 status, age in years and sex were almost always included in the sample metadata. Where available, HLA class I and class II types were taken from metadata supplied by the sample provider and were not determined by assay-based typing. The paper's findings and limits, for the study overall: Clinical and demographic metadata were provided uncurated, with the amount varying by source and participant.

A remark on this clone: Its recognized antigen is unknown. Per-base quality was not reported, and no clone a single base away is much larger than it.

Each collaborating institution followed its own protocols to collect whole blood in K2EDTA tubes. For TCRbeta analysis, collaborators shipped samples as frozen whole blood, isolated PBMCs, or DNA extracted from either of those sample types. The trim is 5 bases for V and 4 bases for J, with a gap of 14 bases between the germline ends. The CDR1 and CDR2 encoded by the germline V gene are SGHTA and FQGTGA. From its cysteine to its phenylalanine, the CDR3 spans 15 amino acids. Only the CDR3 region is kept as DNA, spanning 45 bases read in frame from base 1. TCRbeta CDR3 regions were amplified from genomic DNA using the immunoSEQ Assay, a bias-controlled multiplex PCR. In the source study's methods: The number of nucleated cells in each sample was estimated by amplification of reference gene primers within the assay. To quantify the absolute abundance of each unique TCRbeta CDR3 rearrangement, sequence reads were collapsed and filtered. For each sample, productive Simpson clonality was calculated as the square root of Simpson's diversity index across productive rearrangements. TCRdb retrieved this table from immuneACCESS and kept in-frame rearrangements only. Not all clones are present; in checked studies, unresolved V genes account for under half, and no reason is known for the remainder. That table furnishes V, J and clone size, whereas the DNA furnished D and trimming. A total of about 64,000 clones appear in this sample, roughly 84% of them only once. The ten biggest clones cover 3% to 4.5% of the sample.

This TCR came from a man between 65 and 79 years old with acute or convalescent COVID-19. The sequencing input was peripheral blood. The rearrangement combines TRBV7-3 with TRBJ2-2, with a weak D call of TRBD1 (6 bases match). The nucleotide sequence is TGTGCCAGCAGCGTCCTTGGGGGCGGCACCGGGGAGCTGTTTTTT. It is translated as CASSVLGGGTGELFF.